The clone carrying this T cell receptor beta chain was detected ten times or more. The target antigen is unknown. The sample belongs to a study of breast tumors, draining lymph nodes, adjacent tissues. Study-wide points: Findings are consistent with lymph node origin and intratumoral expansion of most tumor T cells. The lymph node origin of tumor T cells was framed as consistent with a hypothesis, not demonstrated. Tumor repertoires ranked between lymph nodes and nontumor tissue in diversity, with V and J gene preferences.

Germline-derived CDR1 and CDR2 are MDHEN and SYDVKM. The CDR3 consists of 16 residues. The ends were cut back, 3 bases at V and 4 bases at J, with 18 bases in the middle. TCRdb called the multiplex PCR reads again in MiXCR, with one record for every CDR3 protein. The sample shows approximately 13,000 distinct CDR3 sequences, roughly 72% of them seen only once. This chain links TRBV28 with TRBJ1-2, with D possibly being TRBD1 (6 bases). The source material was tumor-adjacent breast tissue. The sequence derives from a female donor with breast cancer. Some clones in this sample may be carry-over from other donors' samples. Here the CDR3 DNA reads TGTGCCAGCAGTTTGATACTGGGGCAGGGGCCCTATGGCTACACCTTC. Translated: CASSLILGQGPYGYTF.